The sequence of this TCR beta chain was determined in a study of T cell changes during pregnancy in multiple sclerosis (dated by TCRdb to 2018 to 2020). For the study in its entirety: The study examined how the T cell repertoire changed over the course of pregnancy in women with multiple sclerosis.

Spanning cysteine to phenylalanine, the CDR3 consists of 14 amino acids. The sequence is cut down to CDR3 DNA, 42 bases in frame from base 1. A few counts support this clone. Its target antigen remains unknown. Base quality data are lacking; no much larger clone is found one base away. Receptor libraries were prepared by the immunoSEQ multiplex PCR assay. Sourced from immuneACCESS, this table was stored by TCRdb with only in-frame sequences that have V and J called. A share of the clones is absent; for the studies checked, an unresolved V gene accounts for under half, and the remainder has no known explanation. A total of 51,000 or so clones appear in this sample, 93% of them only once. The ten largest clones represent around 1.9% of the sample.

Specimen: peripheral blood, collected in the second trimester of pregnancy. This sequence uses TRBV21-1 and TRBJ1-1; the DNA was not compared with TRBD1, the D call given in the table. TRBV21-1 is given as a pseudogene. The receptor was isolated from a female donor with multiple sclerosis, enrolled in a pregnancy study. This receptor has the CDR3 CASSNDRENTEAFF. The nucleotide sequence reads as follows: TGTGCCAGCAGCAACGACAGGGAGAACACTGAAGCTTTCTTT.